This passage covers 20 T cell receptor beta chains from one sample sequenced in a study of blood T cells in healthy people across ages (dated by TCRdb to between 2014 and 2017). The library was prepared using 5' RACE. The sequencer listed for this sample is Illumina HiSeq 2500. A second PCR of about 7 to 12 cycles was performed with a sample-barcoded 5' primer and a J-beta primer mix. The public sequencing data were trimmed at Q25 with fastp and processed into clonotypes with MiXCR by TCRdb, which kept only in-frame beta chains. Every entry covers one CDR3 protein and lists the most common genes and DNA from its rows. The sample table shows about 1,400,000 distinct CDR3 sequences, and approximately 60% are seen once. Roughly 6.3% of the sample is taken by the ten largest. The sample taken for sequencing was blood. The receptors stem from a man aged 18 to 30 in good health.

This clonotype came up a few times. The chain is built from TRBV29-1 and TRBJ1-2; D is perhaps TRBD1 (5 bases). In germline, CDR1 is SQVTM, CDR2 ANQGSEA. With 2 bases removed from V and 4 bases from J, the gap between germline ends came to 20 bases. The CDR3 is 16 residues long. DNA of the CDR3: TGCAGCGTTGAAAAGGACCCCAACTCACAGGCCTATGGCTACACCTTC. Translated: CSVEKDPNSQAYGYTF.

The chain couples TRBV28 to TRBJ2-3, with 8 bases that match TRBD1. In germline, CDR1 is MDHEN, CDR2 SYDVKM. The V segment lost 3 bases and the J segment 6 bases; nucleotides outside the gene matches: 8. The CDR3 extends over 15 amino acids. CDR3 residues: CASSFAGQVLDTQYF. The CDR3 DNA reads TGTGCCAGCAGTTTTGCGGGACAGGTCTTGGATACGCAGTATTTT.

The rearrangement links TRBV7-9 to TRBJ2-1, with TRBD2 matching 11 bases. Germline V gene lookup returns CDR1 SEHNR and CDR2 FQNEAQ (reference sequence). V lost 0 bases to trimming and J lost 10 bases; unmatched junction nucleotides: 8. The length of the CDR3 is 16 residues. CDR3 sequence reads: CASSLALAGGGEEQFF. The CDR3 DNA follows: TGTGCCAGCAGCTTAGCTCTAGCGGGAGGAGGGGAGGAGCAGTTCTTC.

The V and J genes are TRBV4-1 and TRBJ2-5; D might be TRBD2 (5 bases). CDR1 and CDR2 from the germline V gene are MGHRA and YSYEKL. V was cut by 0 bases and J by 2 bases, with 22 bases left in between. The CDR3 has 19 amino acids. The CDR3 region is CASSQDPSLVGDYQETQYF. CDR3 bases: TGCGCCAGCAGCCAAGACCCATCCTTAGTGGGAGACTATCAAGAGACCCAGTACTTC.

This clonotype was counted only a few times. This chain uses TRBV20-1 with TRBJ2-7; 9 bases are shared with TRBD1. With the DNA end fitting TRBJ2-5 better, the J assignment may be wrong. The CDR3 spans 14 residues. The germline CDR1 and CDR2 sequences are DFQATT and SNEGSKA (reference sequence). CDR3 nucleotide sequence: TGCAGTTCCGGGACAGGGACTTCTGGGGAGACCCAGTACTTC. As protein: CSSGTGTSGETQYF.

The chain has TRBV6-5 and TRBJ1-4, with 8 bases aligning to TRBD1. The J segment lost 6 bases and the V segment lost 6 bases, leaving 3 bases of the junction unmatched. Germline values: CDR1 MNHEY, CDR2 SVGAGI. CDR3 length equals 13 residues. CDR3 sequence reads: CASSRGQDEKLFF. DNA of the CDR3: TGTGCCAGCAGCCGGGGACAGGATGAAAAACTGTTTTTT.

The chain employs TRBV27 and TRBJ1-5; 9 nucleotides align to TRBD1. Germline V gene sequence: CDR1 MNHEY, CDR2 SMNVEV (reference sequence). Trimming took 2 bases from V and 4 from J; bases not matched to a gene: 3. This CDR3 has 15 amino acids. The CDR3 region has the DNA TGTGCCAGCAGTTTAGGGACAGGGAGAAATCAGCCCCAGCATTTT. It specifies CASSLGTGRNQPQHF.

The J gene is TRBJ1-2, the V gene TRBV7-9; D gene uncertain. Germline assignment: CDR1 SEHNR and CDR2 FQNEAQ (reference sequence). With 0 bases removed from V and 8 bases from J, the gap between germline ends came to 13 bases. The CDR3 runs 14 residues. The DNA for the CDR3 is TGTGCCAGCAGCTTAGCTCGGACGGCTCGAGGCTACACCTTC. Translated: CASSLARTARGYTF.

This clonotype turned up a few times. The chain uses TRBV5-6 and TRBJ1-6; D is uncertain. The germline V gene encodes CDR1 SGHDT and CDR2 YYEEEE. V lost 1 base, J lost 3 bases, and 5 bases lay in between. The CDR3 consists of 14 residues. The CDR3 reads CASSLRHYNSPLHF. CDR3 nucleotide sequence: TGTGCCAGCAGCTTGCGACACTATAATTCACCCCTCCACTTT.

This sequence joins TRBV6-2 or TRBV6-3 and TRBJ2-1; 9 nucleotides agree with TRBD1. The CDR3 loop spans 16 amino acids. The J segment lost 6 bases and the V segment lost 6 bases, leaving 12 bases of the junction unmatched. Germline V gene sequence: CDR1 MNHEY, CDR2 SVGEGT. The CDR3 DNA sequence: TGTGCCAGCAGACCTTTGGGACAGGGACTTTTCAATGAGCAGTTCTTC. Its protein is CASRPLGQGLFNEQFF.

The V call is TRBV18, the J call TRBJ2-7; 9 positions agree with TRBD2. This CDR3 is built from 16 residues. V gave up 0 bases and J gave up 1 base; unmatched junction bases: 4. Germline loops: CDR1 KGHSH, CDR2 LQKENI. Here the CDR3 DNA reads TGTGCCAGCTCACCACCGGGACTAGCATGGTCCTACGAGCAGTACTTC. It specifies CASSPPGLAWSYEQYF.

V is TRBV5-1 and J is TRBJ2-5; possibly TRBD1 or TRBD2 for D (6 bases each). The DNA end lines up better with TRBJ2-7; the J call may be wrong. CDR3 length equals 15 residues. Germline assignment: CDR1 SGHRS and CDR2 YFSETQ. The CDR3 here is CASSYRVGGNYEQYF. For the CDR3, the DNA is TGCGCCAGCAGCTACAGGGTCGGCGGGAACTACGAGCAGTACTTC.

The chain uses TRBV29-1 and TRBJ2-1, with 7 bases aligning to TRBD2. The J call may be mistaken, given a closer DNA end match to TRBJ2-7. The CDR3 sequence is 15 residues long. The germline V gene encodes CDR1 SQVTM and CDR2 ANQGSEA. CDR3 loop: CSVEDRERERDEQYF. In DNA form, the CDR3 reads TGCAGCGTTGAAGATCGCGAGCGGGAAAGGGATGAGCAGTACTTC.

The V call is TRBV13, the J call TRBJ2-5; 9 bases line up with TRBD2. The CDR3 runs to 14 residues. V lost 5 bases, J lost 11 bases, and 12 bases stayed unmatched. Per the germline V gene, CDR1 is PRHDT and CDR2 is FYEKMQ (reference sequence). CDR3 region: CASSPSGKYNEQYF. The CDR3 nucleotides read TGTGCCAGCAGCCCTAGCGGGAAGTACAATGAGCAGTACTTC.

This rearrangement joins TRBV15 to TRBJ2-4; D unresolved. The germline V and J ends were trimmed by 1 base and 8 bases, with 15 bases remaining between them. The CDR3 spans 15 residues. Looked up from germline, CDR1 is LNHNV and CDR2 is YYDKDF (reference sequence). DNA for the CDR3: TGTGCCACCAGCAGAGCTCCGGACCGGAGTGACATTCAGTACTTC. Translating gives CATSRAPDRSDIQYF.

The chain employs TRBV20-1 and TRBJ1-6; 7 nucleotides align to TRBD1. Germline assignment: CDR1 DFQATT and CDR2 SNEGSKA (reference sequence). CDR3 size: 16 residues. Germline trimming cut 0 bases from V and 2 bases from J; bases unmatched to any gene: 4. CDR3 bases: TGCAGTGCTAGAGATCTACAGGGGCCCTATAATTCACCCCTCCACTTT. Translating gives CSARDLQGPYNSPLHF.

This clonotype was recorded only once. The genes are TRBV20-1 and TRBJ2-1, with 9 bases matching TRBD2. CDR1 is DFQATT and CDR2 is SNEGSKA in the germline V gene (reference sequence). This CDR3 has 15 amino acids. Unmatched junction bases numbered 6, after V lost 6 bases and J lost 0 bases. The CDR3 loop is CSAFSGSRSYNEQFF. The CDR3 DNA reads as TGCAGTGCGTTTAGCGGGAGCCGCTCCTACAATGAGCAGTTCTTC.

V usage is TRBV20-1 and J usage is TRBJ2-7; 7 bases are a match to TRBD1. Germline V gene data show CDR1 as DFQATT and CDR2 as SNEGSKA (reference sequence). This CDR3 spans 16 amino acids. The V gene end was trimmed by 8 bases and the J gene end by 4 bases; junction bases not matched to a gene: 20. The CDR3 is CSSATGLDSATYEQYF. The DNA for the CDR3 is TGCAGTTCTGCGACAGGGTTGGACTCGGCAACGTACGAGCAGTACTTC.

The chain combines TRBV5-4 with TRBJ1-2; D is unclear. This CDR3 spans 15 amino acids. Germline V gives CDR1 SGHNT, CDR2 YYREEE (reference sequence). With 0 bases removed from V and 8 bases from J, the gap between germline ends came to 17 bases. CDR3 bases: TGTGCCAGCAGCTTGGATCGCCCCGACATGAGCGGCTACACCTTC. Protein: CASSLDRPDMSGYTF.

This clonotype came up a few times. The genes are TRBV20-1 and TRBJ1-2; 10 nucleotides agree with TRBD1. J gave up 4 bases and V 6 bases, and 5 bases lay outside the gene matches. CDR3 length: 13 amino acids. Germline V lookup: CDR1 DFQATT, CDR2 SNEGSKA (reference sequence). The CDR3 is CSAWTGGIYGYTF. As DNA, the CDR3 is TGCAGTGCCTGGACAGGGGGTATCTATGGCTACACCTTC.